The entry below gives a single TCR beta chain sequence along with its context. Its antigen remains unidentified. This sequence may be a read error, since a much larger clone differs from it by one base. The cysteine opens and the phenylalanine closes a CDR3 of 13 amino acids. Only the CDR3 DNA is retained, 39 bases long and in frame from the first base. V drops 6 bases and J drops 10 bases, leaving 16 bases in between. Donors were about 36 systemically healthy Caucasian individuals from Russia aged roughly 6 to 95 years. Each donor gave 8 to 10 milliliters of peripheral blood, drawn into EDTA-treated Vacutainer tubes. Ficoll-Paque density-gradient centrifugation was used to isolate PBMCs, with at least 7 million obtained per sample. Trizol reagent was used to extract total RNA from the PBMCs, yielding at least 6 micrograms per sample. For every donor, flow cytometry on a PBMC aliquot measured the percentage of naive CD45RAhigh/CD27high T cells.

This sample is drawn from a study of blood T cells in healthy people across ages (dated by TCRdb to about 2015). Turning to the overall study: In model experiments, template switching captured roughly one uniquely barcoded TCR beta cDNA molecule for every two T cells. To track age-related changes in TCR beta repertoire diversity, the study relied on deep sequencing normalized with unique cDNA molecular identifiers. For two donors (one aged 18 to 30 and one aged 80 or older), the study analyzed two additional independent replicas of 1 million unique cDNA reads from the same blood draw. The donors were divided into four age groups: young (average around 15 years), middle-aged (approximately 42), aged (around 59) and long-lived (nearly 85). To avoid experimental bias, donors of different ages were distributed randomly across sequencing lanes. The research as a whole found: The long-lived group showed more naive CD4+ T cells, fewer expanded clones and increased TCR diversity than the aged group, suggesting age selection. As age increased, observed TCR beta diversity per million T cells dropped in a roughly linear way, and a significant reduction was already evident by age roughly 40. Because donor CMV infection status was unknown, age-related changes in expanded clonotypes were potentially confounded. The percentage of naive T cells measured by flow cytometry correlated strongly with observed TCR beta diversity. Since profiling was done on bulk unsorted PBMCs, naive and antigen-experienced compartments could not be conclusively compared. Estimates of total diversity based on one million sequenced T cells were regarded as lower bounds and as underestimates.

Library creation used 5' RACE. The instrument was an Illumina HiSeq 2500. A second roughly 6 to 12 cycle PCR used a sample-barcoded 5' primer and a J-beta primer mix. A unique molecular identifier was introduced onto each TCR beta cDNA molecule by a template-switch 5' adaptor carrying 12 random nucleotides. Each sample yielded at least 3 million CDR3-containing paired-end reads. First-strand cDNA synthesis was performed from all RNA using the Mint cDNA synthesis kit, with priming by a TRBC-specific oligonucleotide. Following uracil-DNA glycosylase treatment, a first 18-cycle PCR with universal primers M1SS and BC2_uni_R was performed on all cDNA. In the original analysis: For normalization, 1 million high-quality reads were randomly selected from each sample, with every read carrying a distinct molecular identifier. Reads sharing molecular identifiers were discarded rather than binned into consensus sequences. MiTCR, set to a Q25 quality threshold and the strictest error-elimination algorithm, was used for CDR3 identification, clonotype clustering and error correction. Lower-bound total TCR beta diversity was estimated with a nonparametric unseen species model using Euler transformation. The public reads were quality trimmed at Q25 with fastp and then assembled into clones with MiXCR by TCRdb, keeping productive beta chains. Under each unique CDR3 protein, matching rows form one entry showing the most common genes and DNA. Here the V and J calls rest on TCRdb's processing, not on the authors' analysis. The sample data list some 1.5 million distinct CDR3 sequences, and 35% to 45% of these were observed just once. Less than 5% of the sample is held by the ten biggest clonotypes.

Sequenced sample: blood. The receptor was isolated from a woman under 30 in good health. The chain was built from TRBV12-3 or TRBV12-4 and TRBJ2-1, with TRBD1 perhaps the D gene, on 6 matching bases. The nucleotide sequence reads TGTGCCAGCAGCGCAGGACAGCCCTACGAGCAGTTCTTC. It translates to CASSAGQPYEQFF.